These 17 T cell receptor beta chains were all obtained from the same sample, sequenced in a study of cytomegalovirus exposure and HLA in healthy donors. The PCR made use of 60 Vbeta and 13 Jbeta primers. Repertoires were generated with immunoSEQ multiplex PCR, while TCRdb's copy carries only in-frame clones and drops some. The sample includes around 100,000 clones, roughly three quarters of them seen just once. Input material: PBMCs. The origin of the receptors is a woman aged 60-70 years in good health and CMV-seropositive.

V gene TRBV28 combines with J gene TRBJ2-3, with 9 nucleotides matching TRBD1. Per germline, CDR1 MDHEN and CDR2 SYDVKM. J lost 4 bases, V lost 6 bases, and 14 bases had no gene match. This CDR3 is built from 17 residues. The chain's CDR3 is CASSPWAGQGGADTQYF. CDR3 in DNA: TGTGCCAGCAGCCCATGGGCGGGACAGGGTGGGGCAGATACGCAGTATTTT.

CDR3 loop: CASSDRGAGRADTQYF. DNA for the CDR3: TGTGCCAGCAGTGATCGGGGGGCGGGTAGGGCAGATACGCAGTATTTT. J is TRBJ2-3 and V is TRBV6-1, with D possibly being TRBD2 (7 bases). Trimming shortened V by 3 bases and J by 4 bases, and 17 bases separated the two germline ends. The germline V gene has CDR1 MNHNS and CDR2 SASEGT. CDR3 length equals 16 residues.

The chain combines TRBV18 with TRBJ2-7; maybe TRBD2 (5 bases). Germline V gene lookup returns CDR1 KGHSH and CDR2 LQKENI. This CDR3 contains 13 residues. V dropped 3 bases and J dropped 6 bases, with 12 bases sitting between them. The CDR3 loop is CASSPELDGEQYF. The CDR3 DNA reads TGTGCCAGCTCACCTGAACTAGATGGCGAGCAGTACTTC.

About this clone: Its ends do not fully match the called genes, so a read error is possible. The CDR3 coding sequence is TGTGCCGGCAGTGAACAGTTGGGCAATCAGCCCCAGCATTTT. Its translation: CAGSEQLGNQPQHF. V gene TRBV2 combines with J gene TRBJ1-5; D unresolved. Germline V gives CDR1 SNHLY, CDR2 FYNNEI. This CDR3 is built from 14 residues.

J is TRBJ1-5 and V is TRBV6-5, with D possibly matching TRBD1 (5 bases). Trimming shortened V by 5 bases and J by 5 bases, and 13 bases separated the two germline ends. Germline V gives CDR1 MNHEY, CDR2 SVGAGI. The CDR3 covers 14 residues. Written as DNA, the CDR3 is TGTGCCAGCAGTCGCGTCCAGGGCGATCAGCCCCAGCATTTT. Protein: CASSRVQGDQPQHF.

The chain is built from TRBV18 and TRBJ2-6; 7 positions agree with TRBD1. CDR3 size: 16 residues. Germline V lookup: CDR1 KGHSH, CDR2 LQKENI. The trim removed 3 bases at V and 4 bases at J, leaving 6 bases unmatched. The CDR3 nucleotides read TGTGCCAGCTCACCGGTCAAGGGGGCCGGGGCCAACGTCCTGACTTTC. The encoded protein is CASSPVKGAGANVLTF.

This clone has a handful of counts. This chain connects TRBV5-1 to TRBJ1-2; the D is unclear. The CDR3 runs to 13 residues. The germline V gene encodes CDR1 SGHRS and CDR2 YFSETQ. Trimming removed 3 bases from V and 8 bases from J, with 14 bases in between. The CDR3: CASSSRIARGYTF. DNA of the CDR3: TGCGCCAGCAGCTCTCGTATAGCTAGGGGCTACACCTTC.

The V gene is TRBV2, the J gene TRBJ2-7; 11 bases are a match to TRBD1. After removal of 2 bases from V and 6 bases from J, the junction contained 6 bases not matched to a gene. CDR1 and CDR2 from the germline V gene are SNHLY and FYNNEI. This CDR3 has 15 amino acids. CDR3 in amino acids: CASSELGQGATEQYF. CDR3 nucleotides: TGTGCCAGCAGTGAATTAGGACAGGGGGCAACCGAGCAGTACTTC. Based on the CDR3 plus reference TRBV2 and TRBJ2-7, the full variable domain is EPEVTQTPSHQVTQMGQEVILRCVPISNHLYFYWYRQILGQKVEFLVSFYNNEISEKSEIFDDQFSVERPDGSNFTLKIRSTKLEDSAMYFCASSELGQGATEQYFGPGTRLTVT.

This chain joins TRBV5-6 and TRBJ2-2; TRBD2 agrees at 8 bases. Unmatched junction bases numbered 9, after V lost 0 bases and J lost 5 bases. From germline, CDR1 is SGHDT and CDR2 YYEEEE. The CDR3 is 17 amino acids. In DNA, the CDR3 is TGTGCCAGCAGCTTGGTTTCGAGCGGGAGTTTTACCGGGGAGCTGTTTTTT. Its translation: CASSLVSSGSFTGELFF.

This clone was detected only a few times. V usage is TRBV30 and J usage is TRBJ1-1; TRBD1 matches at 8 bases. Germline V gene data show CDR1 as GTSNPN and CDR2 as SVGIG (reference sequence). V was pared by 0 bases and J by 4 bases, with 10 bases of the junction left unmatched. The CDR3 contains 16 residues. As DNA, the CDR3 is TGTGCCTGGAGTGTTTATCCCTTAACAGGGGGCACTGAAGCTTTCTTT. Translated: CAWSVYPLTGGTEAFF.

This sequence joins TRBV10-2 and TRBJ2-7; D is unresolved. The CDR3 sequence is 12 residues long. V lost 8 bases and J 2 bases, leaving 10 bases between the germline ends. Germline V lookup: CDR1 WSHSY, CDR2 SAAADI. As DNA, the CDR3 is TGCGCCAGCCAAGACACCGCCTACGAGCAGTACTTC. Translating gives CASQDTAYEQYF.

The chain uses TRBV27 and TRBJ2-7; TRBD1 matches 10 bases. The CDR3 length is 14 residues. Germline V gene lookup returns CDR1 MNHEY and CDR2 SMNVEV (reference sequence). Trimming took 5 bases from V and 3 from J; bases not matched to a gene: 4. CDR3: CASSVDRGFYEQYF. Written as DNA, the CDR3 is TGTGCCAGCAGTGTGGACAGGGGGTTCTACGAGCAGTACTTC.

This chain connects TRBV30 to TRBJ1-4; possibly TRBD1 for D (5 bases). Germline CDR1 is GTSNPN and CDR2 is SVGIG (reference sequence). The CDR3 runs 15 residues. Trimming took 0 bases from V and 8 from J, leaving 16 bases between them. CDR3 residues: CAWSVSGPQGEKLFF. CDR3 nucleotides: TGTGCCTGGAGTGTATCCGGGCCCCAGGGCGAAAAACTGTTTTTT.

The chain is built from TRBV19 and TRBJ1-2; D uncertain. Trimming left V 3 bases short and J 0 bases short, with 14 bases between. The germline CDR1 and CDR2 sequences are LNHDA and SQIVND (reference sequence). The CDR3 has 16 residues. The CDR3, as DNA: TGTGCCAGTAGTATGATCGGTCAGGCAGCTAACTATGGCTACACCTTC. This gives the protein CASSMIGQAANYGYTF.

This clone has just one count. The chain carries TRBV9 and TRBJ2-3; 9 positions agree with TRBD1. The CDR3 contains 15 residues. Germline lookup yields CDR1 SGDLS and CDR2 YYNGEE. J was trimmed by 4 bases and V by 3 bases; bases with no gene match: 6. Here the CDR3 DNA reads TGTGCCAGCAGCGAAACAGGGGGCGAAGCAGATACGCAGTATTTT. Amino acids: CASSETGGEADTQYF.

The rearrangement uses TRBV2 and TRBJ2-1; TRBD2 matches at 8 bases. The junction had 7 bases not matched to a gene; V was cut back by 4 bases and J by 2 bases. The CDR3 totals 16 residues. CDR1 is SNHLY, CDR2 FYNNEI, per germline. This chain's CDR3 is CASSASGSTPYNEQFF. CDR3 DNA sequence: TGTGCCAGCAGTGCAAGCGGGAGTACGCCCTACAATGAGCAGTTCTTC.

This chain links TRBV5-1 with TRBJ1-4; D is perhaps TRBD1 (5 bases). The CDR3 extends over 16 amino acids. The germline CDR1 and CDR2 sequences are SGHRS and YFSETQ. V lost 3 bases to trimming and J lost 0 bases, with 12 bases between them. DNA for the CDR3: TGCGCCAGCAGCTCCGGGACTCTTGCAACTAATGAAAAACTGTTTTTT. Its protein product is CASSSGTLATNEKLFF. The complete variable domain, with remaining parts taken from reference TRBV5-1 and TRBJ1-4, reads KAGVTQTPRYLIKTRGQQVTLSCSPISGHRSVSWYQQTPGQGLQFLFEYFSETQRNKGNFPGRFSGRQFSNSRSEMNVSTLELGDSALYLCASSSGTLATNEKLFFGSGTQLSVL.